This record looks at one T cell receptor (beta chain) sequence and its context. The CDR3 is made up of 16 amino acids. Trimming took off 6 bases at V and 5 bases at J, with 19 bases between the two ends. CDR1 and CDR2 from the germline V gene are SGHTA and FQGNSA. The data belong to a study of T cell changes during pregnancy in multiple sclerosis. Here immunoSEQ multiplex PCR was the method, and the copy in TCRdb shows in-frame clones only, minus some. The sample holds approximately 45,000 clones, approximately 90% seen once. The sequence was obtained from a female donor with multiple sclerosis, enrolled in a pregnancy study. The J gene is TRBJ2-2, the V gene TRBV7-2, with TRBD1 as a possible D gene (5 bases). The sample consisted of CD8+ T cells from peripheral blood mononuclear cells, taken in the second trimester of pregnancy. CDR3 bases: TGTGCCAGCAGAGCCCAGGGTTCGTATGTGACCGGGGAGCTGTTTTTT. Translating gives CASRAQGSYVTGELFF.